The T cell receptor (beta chain) described here comes from a study of blood T cell repertoires in COVID-19. Study summary: Sites in the United States, Italy and Spain provided acute and convalescent COVID-19 samples.

The CDR3 is made up of 12 amino acids. The V gene's germline CDR1 is SEHNR and CDR2 FQNEAQ (reference sequence). V was cut by 5 bases and J by 3 bases, with 7 bases left in between. Concerning this clone: This sample includes further DNA sequences coding for the same CDR3.

During active infection, Seattle patients enrolled and were then monitored through disease. In the authors' workflow: Counts of nucleated cells, estimated from reference gene primer amplification, were obtained. Here immunoSEQ multiplex PCR was the method, and the copy in TCRdb shows in-frame clones only, minus some. The DNA was the basis for D and trimming; V, J and clone size are from that table. In the table there are hundreds of thousands of clones, 88% of which are singletons. The source of this sequence is a woman in her seventies with COVID-19, enrolled during active disease. Sequenced: peripheral blood. V is TRBV7-9 and J is TRBJ1-1; D call uncertain. The CDR3 loop is CASSPRDTEAFF. CDR3 nucleotides: TGTGCCAGCAGCCCGCGGGACACTGAAGCTTTCTTT. Combining the CDR3 with reference TRBV7-9 and TRBJ1-1 gives the whole variable domain DTGVSQNPRHKITKRGQNVTFRCDPISEHNRLYWYRQTLGQGPEFLTYFQNEAQLEKSRLLSDRFSAERPKGSFSTLEIQRTEQGDSAMYLCASSPRDTEAFFGQGTRLTVV.